The rows below give T cell receptor beta chains drawn from one sample of a study of blood T cell repertoires in COVID-19. Sequencing was performed with immunoSEQ multiplex PCR; in TCRdb, only in-frame clones are kept and a portion is missing. This table holds 120,000 or so clones, over 75% found once. Sequencing was done on a sample of peripheral blood. These receptors came from an elderly man with active or convalescent COVID-19. Both conserved end residues are part of each CDR3. A D gene is named only where the DNA matches it firmly. Clone size appears in some rows only: once, few, many, or a class for an expanded clone.

>-|-|TRBJ2-4|TRBV5-6
CASSLLAEIGAKNIQYF
TGTGCCAGCAGCTTATTAGCGGAAATAGGGGCCAAAAACATTCAGTACTTC
>-|-|TRBJ2-1|TRBV6-2/TRBV6-3
CASSVHGLLSYNEQFF
TGTGCCAGCAGTGTCCACGGACTTCTCTCCTACAATGAGCAGTTCTTC
>-|-|TRBJ2-5|TRBV7-2
CASSLNLMETQYF
TGTGCCAGCAGCCTCAATCTAATGGAGACCCAGTACTTC
>-|TRBD2|TRBJ2-1|TRBV28
CASTKAGALGNEQFF
TGTGCCAGCACCAAAGCGGGGGCCCTGGGCAATGAGCAGTTCTTC
>-|-|TRBJ1-5|TRBV5-1
CASSPTGQPQHF
TGCGCCAGCAGCCCGACTGGGCAGCCCCAGCATTTT
>-|-|TRBJ1-1|TRBV19
CASSTQLNTEAFF
TGTGCCAGTAGTACACAGCTGAACACTGAAGCTTTCTTT
>-|-|TRBJ2-1|TRBV18
CASSAEGLSYNEQFF
TGTGCCAGCTCAGCGGAGGGACTCTCCTACAATGAGCAGTTCTTC
>-|TRBD1|TRBJ1-1|TRBV27
CASRYGQGVGNTEAFF
TGTGCCAGCAGGTATGGACAGGGGGTGGGAAACACTGAAGCTTTCTTT
>-|TRBD2|TRBJ2-3|TRBV10-3
CASQGGTSGSYFTDTQYF
TGTGCCAGCCAGGGGGGAACTAGCGGGAGCTATTTCACAGATACGCAGTATTTT
>-|-|TRBJ1-5|TRBV3-1/TRBV3-2
CASSQDQGGPQHF
TGTGCCAGCAGCCAAGATCAAGGAGGACCCCAGCATTTT
>-|-|TRBJ1-5|TRBV10-3
CAISGGLYSNQPQHF
TGTGCCATCAGTGGGGGGCTCTATAGCAATCAGCCCCAGCATTTT
>-|-|TRBJ2-7|TRBV10-2
CASSPFANSYEQYF
TGCGCCAGCAGTCCATTCGCAAACAGTTACGAGCAGTACTTC
>-|-|TRBJ2-7|TRBV19
CASSISRDHEQYF
TGTGCCAGTAGTATATCTAGAGACCACGAGCAGTACTTC
>-|TRBD1|TRBJ1-2|TRBV4-2
CASSPPDRGQGYTF
TGTGCCAGCAGCCCTCCCGACAGGGGGCAAGGCTACACCTTC
>few|-|TRBJ1-4|TRBV7-3
CASSLKDRQQYPTNEKLFF
TGTGCCAGCAGCTTAAAGGACAGACAACAATACCCAACTAATGAAAAACTGTTTTTT